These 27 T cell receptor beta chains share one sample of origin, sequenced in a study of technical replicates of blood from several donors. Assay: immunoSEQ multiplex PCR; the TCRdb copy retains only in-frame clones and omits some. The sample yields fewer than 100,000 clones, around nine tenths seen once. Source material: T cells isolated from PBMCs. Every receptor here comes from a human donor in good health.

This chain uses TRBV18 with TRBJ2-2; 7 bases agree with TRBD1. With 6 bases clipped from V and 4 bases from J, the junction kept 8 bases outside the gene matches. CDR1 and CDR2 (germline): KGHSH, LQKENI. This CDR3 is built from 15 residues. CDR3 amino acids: CASSPRQGPTGELFF. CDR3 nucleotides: TGTGCCAGCTCCCCCCGACAGGGTCCCACCGGGGAGCTGTTTTTT.

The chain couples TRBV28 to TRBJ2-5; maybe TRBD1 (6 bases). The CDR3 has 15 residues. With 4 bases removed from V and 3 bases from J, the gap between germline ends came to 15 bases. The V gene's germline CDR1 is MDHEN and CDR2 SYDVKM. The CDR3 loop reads CASSSPGQGKETQYF. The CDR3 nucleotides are TGTGCCAGCAGTTCCCCGGGTCAGGGGAAAGAGACCCAGTACTTC.

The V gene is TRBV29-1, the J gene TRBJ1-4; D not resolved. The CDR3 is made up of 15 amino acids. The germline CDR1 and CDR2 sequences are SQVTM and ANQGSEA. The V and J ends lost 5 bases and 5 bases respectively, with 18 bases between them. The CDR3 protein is CSVLLLGAGNEKLFF. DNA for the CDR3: TGCAGCGTTCTTCTGTTAGGCGCCGGGAATGAAAAACTGTTTTTT.

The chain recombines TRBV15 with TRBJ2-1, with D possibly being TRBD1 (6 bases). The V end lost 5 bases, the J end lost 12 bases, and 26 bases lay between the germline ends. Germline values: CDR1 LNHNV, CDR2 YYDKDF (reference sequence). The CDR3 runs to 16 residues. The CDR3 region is CATSESRGQGGRLQFF. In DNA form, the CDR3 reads TGTGCCACCAGCGAGAGCAGGGGCCAGGGTGGTAGGCTGCAGTTCTTC.

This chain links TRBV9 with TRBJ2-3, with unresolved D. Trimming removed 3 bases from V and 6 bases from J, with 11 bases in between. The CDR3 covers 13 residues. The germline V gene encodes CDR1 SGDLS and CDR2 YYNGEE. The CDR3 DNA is TGTGCCAGCAGCGATTCATCGGAGGATACGCAGTATTTT. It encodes CASSDSSEDTQYF.

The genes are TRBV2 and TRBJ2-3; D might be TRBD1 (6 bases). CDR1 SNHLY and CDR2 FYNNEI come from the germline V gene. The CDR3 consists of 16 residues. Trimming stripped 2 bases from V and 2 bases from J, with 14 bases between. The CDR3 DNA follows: TGTGCCAGCAGTGAACTGGACAGATACACCACAGATACGCAGTATTTT. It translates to CASSELDRYTTDTQYF.

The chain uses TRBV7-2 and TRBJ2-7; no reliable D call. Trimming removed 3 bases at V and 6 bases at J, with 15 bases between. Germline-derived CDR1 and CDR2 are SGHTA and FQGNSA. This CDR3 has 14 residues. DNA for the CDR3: TGTGCCAGCAGCTTTCGACACCCGGAAGGCGAGCAGTACTTC. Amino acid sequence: CASSFRHPEGEQYF.

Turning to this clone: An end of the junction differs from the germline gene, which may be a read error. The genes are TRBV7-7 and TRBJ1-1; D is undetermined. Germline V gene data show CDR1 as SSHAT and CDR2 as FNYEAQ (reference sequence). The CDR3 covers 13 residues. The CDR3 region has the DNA TGTGCTAGCAGCCAGAAATTTAACACTGAAGCTTTCTTT. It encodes CASSQKFNTEAFF.

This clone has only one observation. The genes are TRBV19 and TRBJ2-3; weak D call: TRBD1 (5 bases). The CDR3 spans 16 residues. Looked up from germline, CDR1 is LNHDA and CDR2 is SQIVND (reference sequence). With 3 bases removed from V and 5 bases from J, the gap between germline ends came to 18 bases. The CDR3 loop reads CASSMGRLFNKDTQYF. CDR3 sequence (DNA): TGTGCCAGTAGTATGGGGCGCCTGTTTAACAAAGATACGCAGTATTTT.

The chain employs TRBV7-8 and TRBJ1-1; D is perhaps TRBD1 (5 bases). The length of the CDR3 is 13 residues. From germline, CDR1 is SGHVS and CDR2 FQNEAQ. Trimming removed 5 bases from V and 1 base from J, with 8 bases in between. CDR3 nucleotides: TGTGCCAGCAGCACCCAGGGGAACACTGAAGCTTTCTTT. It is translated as CASSTQGNTEAFF.

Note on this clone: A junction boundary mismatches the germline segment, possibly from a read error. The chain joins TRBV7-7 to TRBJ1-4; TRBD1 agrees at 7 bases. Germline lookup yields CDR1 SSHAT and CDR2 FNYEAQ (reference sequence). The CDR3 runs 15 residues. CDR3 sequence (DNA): TGTGCTAGCAGCTTAGGCCCGGGACAGCGTGAAAAACTGTTTTTT. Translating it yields CASSLGPGQREKLFF.

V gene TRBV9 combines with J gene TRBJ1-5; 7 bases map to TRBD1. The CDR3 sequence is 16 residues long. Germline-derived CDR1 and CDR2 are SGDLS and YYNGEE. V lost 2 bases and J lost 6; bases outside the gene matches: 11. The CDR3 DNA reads TGTGCCAGCAGCGTCGGCGGAGGGGGCGAGGTTCAGCCCCAGCATTTT. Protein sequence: CASSVGGGGEVQPQHF.

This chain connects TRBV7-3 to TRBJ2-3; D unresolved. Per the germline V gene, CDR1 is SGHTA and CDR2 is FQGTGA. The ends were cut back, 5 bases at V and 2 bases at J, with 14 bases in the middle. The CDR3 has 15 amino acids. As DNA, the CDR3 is TGTGCCAGCAGCCCCACCCTAGATTCCACAGATACGCAGTATTTT. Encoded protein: CASSPTLDSTDTQYF.

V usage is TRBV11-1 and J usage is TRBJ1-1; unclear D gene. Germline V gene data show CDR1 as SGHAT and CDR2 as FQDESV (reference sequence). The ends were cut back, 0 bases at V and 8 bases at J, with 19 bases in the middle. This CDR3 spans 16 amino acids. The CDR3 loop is CASSLALIQIAEEAFF. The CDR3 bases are TGTGCCAGCAGCTTAGCGCTCATACAGATCGCTGAAGAAGCTTTCTTT.

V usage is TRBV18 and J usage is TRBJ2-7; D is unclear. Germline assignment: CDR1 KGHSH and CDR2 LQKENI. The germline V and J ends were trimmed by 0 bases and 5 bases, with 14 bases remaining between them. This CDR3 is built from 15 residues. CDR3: CASSPPGVGGDEQYF. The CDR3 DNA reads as TGTGCCAGCTCACCACCGGGTGTCGGTGGAGACGAGCAGTACTTC.

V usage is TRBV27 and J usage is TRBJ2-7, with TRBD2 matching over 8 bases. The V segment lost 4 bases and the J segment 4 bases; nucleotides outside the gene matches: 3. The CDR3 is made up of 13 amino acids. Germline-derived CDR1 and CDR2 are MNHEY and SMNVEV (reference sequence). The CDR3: CASSSAGGYEQYF. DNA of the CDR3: TGTGCCAGCAGTTCGGCGGGGGGATACGAGCAGTACTTC.

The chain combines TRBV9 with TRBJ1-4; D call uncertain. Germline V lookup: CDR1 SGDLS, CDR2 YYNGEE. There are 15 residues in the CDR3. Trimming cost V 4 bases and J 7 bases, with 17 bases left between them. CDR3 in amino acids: CASSFEPGAAEKLFF. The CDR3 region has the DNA TGTGCCAGCAGCTTCGAGCCGGGAGCGGCTGAAAAACTGTTTTTT.

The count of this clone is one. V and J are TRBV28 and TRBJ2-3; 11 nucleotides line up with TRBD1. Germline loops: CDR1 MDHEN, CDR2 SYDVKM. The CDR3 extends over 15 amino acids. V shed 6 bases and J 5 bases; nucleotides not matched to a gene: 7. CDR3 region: CASRHGTGGRDTQYF. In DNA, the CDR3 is TGTGCCAGCAGACATGGGACAGGGGGTAGAGATACGCAGTATTTT. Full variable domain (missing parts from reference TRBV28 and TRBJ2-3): DVKVTQSSRYLVKRTGEKVFLECVQDMDHENMFWYRQDPGLGLRLIYFSYDVKMKEKGDIPEGYSVSREKKERFSLILESASTNQTSMYLCASRHGTGGRDTQYFGPGTRLTVL.

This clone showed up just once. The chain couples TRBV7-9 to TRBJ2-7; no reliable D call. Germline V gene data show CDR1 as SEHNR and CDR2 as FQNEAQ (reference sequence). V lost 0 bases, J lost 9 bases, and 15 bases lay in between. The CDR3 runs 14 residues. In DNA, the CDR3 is TGTGCCAGCAGCTTAGCCGACACTTTGGTCCTGCAGTACTTC. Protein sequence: CASSLADTLVLQYF.

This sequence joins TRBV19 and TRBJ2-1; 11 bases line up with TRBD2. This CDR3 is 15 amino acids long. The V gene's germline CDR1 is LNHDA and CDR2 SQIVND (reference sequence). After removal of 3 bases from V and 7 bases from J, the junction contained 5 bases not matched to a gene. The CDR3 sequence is CASSILAGGQNEQFF. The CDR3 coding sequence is TGTGCCAGTAGTATCCTAGCGGGGGGCCAAAATGAGCAGTTCTTC.

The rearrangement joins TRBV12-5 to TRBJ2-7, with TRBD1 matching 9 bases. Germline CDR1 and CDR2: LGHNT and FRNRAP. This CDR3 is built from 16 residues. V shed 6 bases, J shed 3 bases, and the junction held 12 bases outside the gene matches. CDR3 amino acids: CASGRYSPGQGYEQYF. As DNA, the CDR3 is TGTGCTAGTGGCCGGTACTCCCCGGGACAGGGCTACGAGCAGTACTTC.

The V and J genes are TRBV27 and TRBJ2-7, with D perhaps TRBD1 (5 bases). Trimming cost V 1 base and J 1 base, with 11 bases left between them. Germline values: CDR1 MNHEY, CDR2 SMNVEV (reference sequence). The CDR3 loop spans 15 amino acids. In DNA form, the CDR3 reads TGTGCCAGCAGTTTATTCCAGGGTCAGTCCTACGAGCAGTACTTC. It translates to CASSLFQGQSYEQYF.

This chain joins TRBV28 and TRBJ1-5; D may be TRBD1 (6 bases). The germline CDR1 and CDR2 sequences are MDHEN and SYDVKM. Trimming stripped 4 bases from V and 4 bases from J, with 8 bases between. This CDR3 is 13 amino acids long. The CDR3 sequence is CASSWTVNQPQHF. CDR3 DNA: TGTGCCAGCAGTTGGACAGTTAATCAGCCCCAGCATTTT.

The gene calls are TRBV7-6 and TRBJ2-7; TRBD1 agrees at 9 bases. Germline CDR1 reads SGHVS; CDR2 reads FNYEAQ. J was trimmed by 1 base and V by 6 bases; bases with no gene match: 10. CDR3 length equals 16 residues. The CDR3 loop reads CASRVNPGQGSYEQYF. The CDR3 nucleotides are TGTGCCAGCAGAGTAAATCCGGGACAGGGATCCTACGAGCAGTACTTC.

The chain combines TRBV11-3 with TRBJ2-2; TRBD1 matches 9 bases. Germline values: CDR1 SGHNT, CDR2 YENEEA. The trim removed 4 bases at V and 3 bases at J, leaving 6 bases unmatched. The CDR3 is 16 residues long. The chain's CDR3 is CASSWSGQGDTGELFF. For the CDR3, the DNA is TGTGCCAGCAGCTGGTCGGGACAGGGCGACACCGGGGAGCTGTTTTTT. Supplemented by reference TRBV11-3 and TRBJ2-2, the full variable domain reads EAGVVQSPRYKIIEKKQPVAFWCNPISGHNTLYWYLQNLGQGPELLIRYENEEAVDDSQLPKDRFSAERLKGVDSTLKIQPAELGDSAVYLCASSWSGQGDTGELFFGEGSRLTVL.

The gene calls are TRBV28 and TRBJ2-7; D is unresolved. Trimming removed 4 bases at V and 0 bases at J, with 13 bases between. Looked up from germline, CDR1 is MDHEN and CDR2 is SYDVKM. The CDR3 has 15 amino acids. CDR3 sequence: CASSYVGRTSYEQYF. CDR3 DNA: TGTGCCAGCAGTTATGTGGGCCGCACCTCCTACGAGCAGTACTTC.

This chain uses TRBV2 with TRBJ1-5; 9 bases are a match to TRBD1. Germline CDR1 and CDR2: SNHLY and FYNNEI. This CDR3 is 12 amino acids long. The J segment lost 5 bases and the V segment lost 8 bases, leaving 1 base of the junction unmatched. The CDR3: CASGDRDQPQHF. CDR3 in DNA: TGTGCCAGCGGGGACAGGGATCAGCCCCAGCATTTT.